Shown below are 27 T cell receptor beta chains from a single sample sequenced in a study of T cells in Graves' hyperthyroidism and ophthalmopathy. From RNA transcripts, TCR beta CDR3 regions were amplified. An initial round of RT-PCR targeting the TCR CDR3 relied on the HTBI primer set. Using its own MiXCR run on the multiplex PCR reads, TCRdb lists one record per CDR3 protein. Of more than 550,000 distinct CDR3 sequences detected, 15% to 20% appear once; the ten largest clones hold about 14%. Sequencing used blood. These receptors were obtained from a man aged 50-60 years with Graves' hyperthyroidism.

On this clonotype itself: A read error may explain this, as a much larger clone is one base away. The genes are TRBV30 and TRBJ1-2; tentative D call: TRBD1 (6 bases). Germline assignment: CDR1 GTSNPN and CDR2 SVGIG (reference sequence). The CDR3 runs to 13 residues. Between the trimmed V and J ends, which lost 2 bases and 4 bases, there was a span of 11 bases. CDR3 amino acids: CAWSTGPGYGYTF. The DNA of the CDR3 is TGTGCCTGGAGTACAGGGCCTGGCTATGGCTACACCTTC. Full variable domain (missing parts from reference TRBV30 and TRBJ1-2): SQTIHQWPATLVQPVGSPLSLECTVEGTSNPNLYWYRQAAGRGLQLLFYSVGIGQISSEVPQNLSASRPQDRQFILSSKKLLLSDSGFYLCAWSTGPGYGYTFGSGTRLTVV.

Ten or more counts support this clonotype. The chain couples TRBV12-3 or TRBV12-4 to TRBJ2-3, with D tentatively TRBD2 (5 bases). Trimming stripped 3 bases from V and 6 bases from J, with 16 bases between. CDR3 length equals 15 residues. CDR3 sequence (DNA): TGTGCCAGCAGTTTCTTTGAGGGAGTTGATGATACGCAGTATTTT. Protein: CASSFFEGVDDTQYF.

Concerning this clonotype itself: One base away lies a much larger clone, so this may be a sequencing read error. The chain links TRBV28 to TRBJ2-1; 11 nucleotides align to TRBD2. The CDR3 runs to 17 residues. V lost 5 bases to trimming and J lost 3 bases; unmatched junction nucleotides: 9. Germline loops: CDR1 MDHEN, CDR2 SYDVKM. In DNA form, the CDR3 reads TGTGCCAGCAGTCTAGGACTAGCGGGTCCATTCTACAATGAGCAGTTCTTC. Protein: CASSLGLAGPFYNEQFF.

This clonotype was counted at least ten times. The V call is TRBV19, the J call TRBJ2-7; 8 bases align to TRBD1. Trimming cost V 6 bases and J 3 bases; bases outside gene matches: 7. Germline V gene sequence: CDR1 LNHDA, CDR2 SQIVND (reference sequence). The CDR3 runs to 14 residues. The CDR3 DNA reads as TGTGCCAGTAGGCCGGGCAGGGGGCTCTACGAGCAGTACTTC. Translation: CASRPGRGLYEQYF.

The chain links TRBV7-6 to TRBJ2-1; tentatively, D is TRBD1 (5 bases). Germline CDR1 SGHVS, CDR2 FNYEAQ. V was cut by 3 bases and J by 10 bases, with 16 bases left in between. This CDR3 has 14 amino acids. The CDR3 sequence: CASSFRLQGVEQFF. Here the CDR3 DNA reads TGTGCCAGCAGCTTTAGGTTACAAGGGGTCGAGCAGTTCTTC.

The chain employs TRBV12-3 or TRBV12-4 and TRBJ2-7; 10 positions agree with TRBD1. V was clipped by 4 bases and J by 5 bases; unmatched bases: 8. This CDR3 is 15 amino acids long. CDR3 bases: TGTGCCAGCAGTTCTCCCGGGACAGGGGTCCACGAGCAGTACTTC. It translates to CASSSPGTGVHEQYF.

The chain carries TRBV5-1 and TRBJ2-1; TRBD1 matches 9 bases. Looked up from germline, CDR1 is SGHRS and CDR2 is YFSETQ. Trimming took 0 bases from V and 7 from J; bases not matched to a gene: 5. The CDR3 spans 15 residues. The CDR3 here is CASSLVGTGSNEQFF. DNA for the CDR3: TGCGCCAGCAGCTTGGTAGGGACAGGGTCGAATGAGCAGTTCTTC.

The chain has TRBV4-2 and TRBJ2-1; D may be TRBD1 (5 bases). The V gene lost 3 bases and the J gene lost 0 bases, with 9 bases spanning the gap. Germline CDR1 is LGHNA and CDR2 is YNFKEQ. CDR3 length: 15 amino acids. In nucleotides, the CDR3 is TGTGCCAGCAGCCAGGACATTAGCTCCTACAATGAGCAGTTCTTC. Protein sequence: CASSQDISSYNEQFF.

This clonotype was observed a few times. This rearrangement joins TRBV5-5 to TRBJ2-3; 11 bases align to TRBD2. Germline values: CDR1 SGHKS, CDR2 YYEKEE (reference sequence). The CDR3 totals 20 residues. With V trimmed by 0 bases and J by 1 base, 13 bases remained unmatched. The CDR3 sequence: CASSLVSLGQGLAGTDTQYF. In DNA, the CDR3 is TGTGCCAGCAGCTTGGTGTCTCTGGGGCAGGGACTAGCGGGCACAGATACGCAGTATTTT.

The CDR3 is CASKVAGAVGTDTQYF. CDR3 coding DNA: TGTGCCAGCAAGGTTGCGGGAGCCGTCGGCACAGATACGCAGTATTTT. The gene calls are TRBV27 and TRBJ2-3; TRBD2 matches 7 bases. The CDR3 sequence is 16 residues long. Per the germline V gene, CDR1 is MNHEY and CDR2 is SMNVEV (reference sequence). Trimming took 7 bases from V and 1 from J; bases not matched to a gene: 11.

This chain connects TRBV3-1 to TRBJ1-2; D is unclear. Germline CDR1 LGHDT, CDR2 YNNKEL (reference sequence). V lost 0 bases, J lost 6 bases, and 14 bases lay in between. CDR3 length equals 15 residues. The CDR3 nucleotides read TGTGCCAGCAGCCAAGATTGGGCCGACGACAATGGCTACACCTTC. It codes for CASSQDWADDNGYTF.

The CDR3 nucleotides are TGCGCCAGCAGCCACGTGACAGGGAAGGGATTACATTTT. Encoded protein: CASSHVTGKGLHF. The chain has TRBV4-3 and TRBJ1-5; 7 bases match TRBD1. CDR1 and CDR2 from the germline V gene are LGHNA and YSLEER. This CDR3 is 13 amino acids long. V gave up 3 bases and J gave up 16 bases; unmatched junction bases: 12.

This clonotype has ten or more counts. This chain uses TRBV11-2 with TRBJ1-1; D possibly corresponds to TRBD1 (5 bases). V gave up 3 bases and J gave up 5 bases, with 10 bases separating them. The CDR3 loop spans 13 amino acids. Germline-derived CDR1 and CDR2 are SGHAT and FQNNGV. The CDR3 is CASSFQGRTEAFF. The DNA for the CDR3 is TGTGCCAGCAGCTTTCAGGGTCGAACTGAAGCTTTCTTT.

Ten or more counts support this clonotype. The V call is TRBV30, the J call TRBJ2-5; a weak D match, TRBD2 (6 bases). Germline CDR1 is GTSNPN and CDR2 is SVGIG (reference sequence). The CDR3 loop spans 14 amino acids. V was clipped by 4 bases and J by 4 bases, with 16 bases between them. The CDR3: CAWTTGGSLETQYF. The CDR3 nucleotides are TGTGCCTGGACCACCGGGGGTAGTTTAGAGACCCAGTACTTC. The complete variable domain, with remaining parts taken from reference TRBV30 and TRBJ2-5, reads SQTIHQWPATLVQPVGSPLSLECTVEGTSNPNLYWYRQAAGRGLQLLFYSVGIGQISSEVPQNLSASRPQDRQFILSSKKLLLSDSGFYLCAWTTGGSLETQYFGPGTRLLVL.

The table lists this clonotype with many counts. The chain employs TRBV7-3 and TRBJ2-2; D is perhaps TRBD1 or TRBD2 (5 bases each). This CDR3 has 16 residues. Trimming shortened V by 4 bases and J by 4 bases, and 16 bases separated the two germline ends. Germline V gene data show CDR1 as SGHTA and CDR2 as FQGTGA. Here the CDR3 reads CASSSGTFVGTGELFF. DNA of the CDR3: TGTGCCAGCAGCTCTGGGACGTTCGTGGGCACCGGGGAGCTGTTTTTT.

The chain employs TRBV2 and TRBJ1-1; D is unclear. Trimming stripped 4 bases from V and 1 base from J, with 7 bases between. This CDR3 comprises 13 residues. Germline assignment: CDR1 SNHLY and CDR2 FYNNEI. CDR3 sequence: CASSGTKNTEAFF. The CDR3, as DNA: TGTGCCAGCAGTGGGACCAAGAACACTGAAGCTTTCTTT. The variable domain in full, with the rest retrieved from reference TRBV2 and TRBJ1-1, is EPEVTQTPSHQVTQMGQEVILRCVPISNHLYFYWYRQILGQKVEFLVSFYNNEISEKSEIFDDQFSVERPDGSNFTLKIRSTKLEDSAMYFCASSGTKNTEAFFGQGTRLTVV.

There are a few counts of this clonotype. This sequence joins TRBV4-1 and TRBJ2-7, with D hard to call. This CDR3 spans 14 amino acids. Per the germline V gene, CDR1 is MGHRA and CDR2 is YSYEKL. With 3 bases removed from V and 0 bases from J, the gap between germline ends came to 9 bases. The CDR3 is CASSQSRSSYEQYF. CDR3 bases: TGCGCCAGCAGCCAGAGTCGGTCCTCCTACGAGCAGTACTTC.

As for this clonotype: One end of the junction varies from germline; a read error may be responsible. J is TRBJ1-5 and V is TRBV12-3 or TRBV12-4; 10 nucleotides line up with TRBD1. CDR3 length: 17 amino acids. The CDR3 DNA reads TGTGGCAGCAGTACACATCCCGGGACAGGGGGCAATCAGCCCCAGCATTTT. This translates into CGSSTHPGTGGNQPQHF.

This clonotype was seen a few times. This chain joins TRBV12-3 or TRBV12-4 and TRBJ2-2; the D gene is possibly TRBD1 (7 bases). V was trimmed by 6 bases and J by 1 base, leaving 15 bases between them. The CDR3 sequence is 16 residues long. The CDR3 bases are TGTGCCAGCAGCCGACGCGGGACAGAGAACACCGGGGAGCTGTTTTTT. Translating it yields CASSRRGTENTGELFF.

This clonotype was observed a few times. This sequence joins TRBV4-3 and TRBJ2-7, with 9 bases aligning to TRBD1. In germline, CDR1 is LGHNA, CDR2 YSLEER. With V trimmed by 0 bases and J by 4 bases, 4 bases remained unmatched. The CDR3 runs to 15 residues. The CDR3 protein is CASSQEGQGKYEQYF. For the CDR3, the DNA is TGCGCCAGCAGCCAAGAGGGACAGGGCAAGTACGAGCAGTACTTC.

This clonotype has a count of ten or more. J is TRBJ2-2 and V is TRBV7-9, with 9 bases lining up with TRBD2. The germline gives CDR1 SEHNR, CDR2 FQNEAQ (reference sequence). The V and J ends lost 3 bases and 2 bases, in that order; junction bases with no gene match: 1. CDR3 size: 15 residues. CDR3 residues: CASSFLAGNTGELFF. The CDR3 region has the DNA TGTGCCAGCAGCTTCCTAGCGGGAAACACCGGGGAGCTGTTTTTT.

This clonotype was detected a few times. A much larger clone differs from this one at a single base, so this may be a read error. V usage is TRBV30 and J usage is TRBJ2-2; D is unclear. Germline values: CDR1 GTSNPN, CDR2 SVGIG (reference sequence). The CDR3 contains 14 residues. Trimming left V 5 bases short and J 6 bases short, with 16 bases between. The CDR3 region has the DNA TGTGCCTGGTTTTCAGGACCGGGTTCCGGGGAGCTGTTTTTT. Protein sequence: CAWFSGPGSGELFF.

Of note for this clonotype: A much larger clone differs by one base, so this may be a read error. V is TRBV19 and J is TRBJ2-2; D unresolved. The CDR3 consists of 14 residues. Germline V gene sequence: CDR1 LNHDA, CDR2 SQIVND (reference sequence). The CDR3 protein is CASMSAVNTEELFF. The CDR3 nucleotides read TGTGCCAGTATGTCGGCGGTGAACACCGAGGAGCTGTTTTTT.

In the case of this clonotype: This may come from a read error, since a much larger clone is one base off. The rearrangement links TRBV27 to TRBJ2-1, with D hard to call. Looked up from germline, CDR1 is MNHEY and CDR2 is SMNVEV (reference sequence). This CDR3 contains 14 residues. The CDR3, as DNA: TGTACCAGCAGCCCCTGGGGCTCCTACAATGAGCAGTTCTTC. As protein: CTSSPWGSYNEQFF.

CDR3 amino acids: CASSLEAAGNTIYF. The CDR3 region has the DNA TGCGCCAGCAGCTTGGAGGCAGCTGGAAACACCATATATTTT. The chain couples TRBV5-1 to TRBJ1-3; the D is unclear. V lost 0 bases to trimming and J lost 2 bases, with 6 bases between them. Germline lookup yields CDR1 SGHRS and CDR2 YFSETQ. This CDR3 is 14 amino acids long.

The table lists this clonotype with many counts. The genes are TRBV12-3 or TRBV12-4 and TRBJ2-6; 7 bases are a match to TRBD1. CDR3 length: 18 amino acids. Germline trimming cut 6 bases from V and 0 bases from J; bases unmatched to any gene: 11. The CDR3 sequence: CASRLTGFDVSGANVLTF. The DNA for the CDR3 is TGTGCCAGCAGACTGACAGGGTTTGATGTCTCTGGGGCCAACGTCCTGACTTTC.

The CDR3 DNA is TGCGCCAGCAGCTCGACTAGCGGGAGCCCCTCCTACAATGAGCAGTTCTTC. It encodes CASSSTSGSPSYNEQFF. This chain joins TRBV5-1 and TRBJ2-1; TRBD2 matches at 12 bases. This CDR3 region has 17 residues. The V gene's germline CDR1 is SGHRS and CDR2 YFSETQ. J lost 0 bases, V lost 3 bases, and 4 bases had no gene match.